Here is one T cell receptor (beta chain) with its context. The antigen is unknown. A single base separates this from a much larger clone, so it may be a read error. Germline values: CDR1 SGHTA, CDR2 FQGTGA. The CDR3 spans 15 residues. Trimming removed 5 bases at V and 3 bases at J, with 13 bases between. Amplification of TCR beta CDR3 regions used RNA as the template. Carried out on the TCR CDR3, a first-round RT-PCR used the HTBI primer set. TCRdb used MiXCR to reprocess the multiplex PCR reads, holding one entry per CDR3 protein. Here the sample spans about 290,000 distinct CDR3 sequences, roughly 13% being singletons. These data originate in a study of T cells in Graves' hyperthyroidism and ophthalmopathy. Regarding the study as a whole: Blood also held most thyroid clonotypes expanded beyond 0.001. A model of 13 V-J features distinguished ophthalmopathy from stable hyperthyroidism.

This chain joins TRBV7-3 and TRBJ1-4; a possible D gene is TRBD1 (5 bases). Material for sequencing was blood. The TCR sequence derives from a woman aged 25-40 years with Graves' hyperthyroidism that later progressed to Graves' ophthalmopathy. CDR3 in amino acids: CASSARTTANEKLFF. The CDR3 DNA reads TGTGCCAGCAGCGCAAGGACAACAGCTAATGAAAAACTGTTTTTT.